This TCR beta chain was retrieved from a study of OX40 agonist ivuxolimab in advanced cancers. Looking at the study overall: The dose-escalation cohort had hepatocellular carcinoma, melanoma, renal cell or head and neck cancer. Among those treated, three patients had partial responses, one with hepatocellular carcinoma and two with cutaneous melanoma.

Profiled with immunoSEQ multiplex PCR; TCRdb holds only in-frame clones, not every one. The sample holds about 150,000 clones, 94% seen once. The source was CD4+ or CD8+ T cells sorted from blood, collected in a trial of the OX40 agonist ivuxolimab. The TCR comes from an adult with an advanced solid tumor such as melanoma, head and neck, liver or kidney cancer.

Here the CDR3 DNA reads TGTGCCAGCAGCTTGTTACTTAGCGGGACGAACACCGGGGAGCTGTTTTTT. Encoded protein: CASSLLLSGTNTGELFF. V and J are TRBV5-6 and TRBJ2-2, with 8 bases matching TRBD2. V shed 1 base, J shed 0 bases, and the junction held 5 bases outside the gene matches. The CDR3 totals 17 residues. Germline V gives CDR1 SGHDT, CDR2 YYEEEE.